The 32 T cell receptor beta chains given below trace back to one sample, sequenced in a study of spatial heterogeneity in lung cancer (dated by TCRdb to the late 2010s). The time point label here, explained by the study, means: blood at routine non-recurrence follow-up after resection. TCR sequencing used whole RNA extracted from tumor and nontumor lung tissue, or from cryopreserved PBMC samples, without cell sorting. Preparation of the library involved 5' RACE. TCRdb names NextSeq 500 as the instrument used. Clones were called with MiXCR by TCRdb after fastp trimmed the public reads at Q25, and only in-frame beta chains were retained. Every distinct CDR3 protein forms one entry, paired with its most common genes and DNA. The sample data list 95,000 to 130,000 distinct CDR3 sequences, and about 12% of these were observed just once. The ten largest clonotypes hold 15% to 20% of the sample. Here the sequenced sample was PBMCs, taken at follow-up. These receptors all come from a male donor with early-stage non-small cell lung cancer.

In nucleotides, the CDR3 is TGCGCCAGCAGCCAACGGACAGGGTTGAATGAAAAACTGTTTTTT. This sequence encodes CASSQRTGLNEKLFF. The chain links TRBV4-3 to TRBJ1-4; 8 nucleotides line up with TRBD1. With V trimmed by 2 bases and J by 5 bases, 4 bases remained unmatched. Germline assignment: CDR1 LGHNA and CDR2 YSLEER. The CDR3 runs 15 residues.

To note about this clonotype: This sequence may be a read error, since a much larger clone differs from it by one base. The CDR3 does not end in the conserved phenylalanine or tryptophan, so this is likely a read error. The chain carries TRBV5-6 and TRBJ1-5; D unresolved. In germline, CDR1 is SGHDT, CDR2 YYEEEE. CDR3 length: 14 residues. V was shortened by 3 bases and J by 3 bases, with 10 bases between the two germline ends. CDR3 nucleotides: TGTGCCAGCAGCTCCCTAGGGAACAATCAGCCCCAGCATATT. Its protein product is CASSSLGNNQPQHI.

The sample holds a few counts of this clonotype. The chain uses TRBV9 and TRBJ1-1, with 8 bases matching TRBD1. The V gene end was trimmed by 5 bases and the J gene end by 1 base; junction bases not matched to a gene: 1. CDR1 and CDR2 from the germline V gene are SGDLS and YYNGEE. The CDR3 runs 13 residues. The CDR3 region is CASRGQANTEAFF. CDR3 DNA: TGTGCCAGCAGGGGACAGGCGAACACTGAAGCTTTCTTT.

This chain uses TRBV7-2 with TRBJ2-2; D is unclear. Deletions cut 5 bases from V and 1 base from J, with 11 bases between. The CDR3 runs 15 residues. Germline-derived CDR1 and CDR2 are SGHTA and FQGNSA. The CDR3 sequence is CASSREQWNTGELFF. The DNA of the CDR3 is TGTGCCAGCAGCCGCGAACAGTGGAACACCGGGGAGCTGTTTTTT.

V usage is TRBV7-9 and J usage is TRBJ1-6, with a possible D match to TRBD1 (5 bases). V gave up 2 bases and J gave up 0 bases, with 8 bases separating them. Germline V gives CDR1 SEHNR, CDR2 FQNEAQ (reference sequence). This CDR3 has 16 residues. The CDR3 DNA sequence: TGTGCCAGCAGCTTATCCGGGACCTCCTATAATTCACCCCTCCACTTT. This codes for CASSLSGTSYNSPLHF.

This clonotype was recorded a few times. The rearrangement joins TRBV5-1 to TRBJ2-7; weak D call: TRBD1 (5 bases). V was cut by 5 bases and J by 6 bases, with 18 bases left in between. The CDR3 consists of 14 residues. CDR1 SGHRS and CDR2 YFSETQ come from the germline V gene. The CDR3: CASRRRWGDGEQYF. The CDR3, as DNA: TGCGCCAGCAGACGACGGTGGGGCGACGGCGAGCAGTACTTC.

Many counts were recorded for this clonotype. This chain connects TRBV28 to TRBJ2-7; TRBD2 matches at 7 bases. The V and J ends lost 4 bases and 6 bases, in that order; junction bases with no gene match: 6. The CDR3 extends over 13 amino acids. Looked up from germline, CDR1 is MDHEN and CDR2 is SYDVKM. The CDR3 is CASSSSGDGEQYF. In DNA, the CDR3 is TGTGCCAGCAGTTCCAGCGGGGATGGCGAGCAGTACTTC. The complete variable domain, with remaining parts taken from reference TRBV28 and TRBJ2-7, reads DVKVTQSSRYLVKRTGEKVFLECVQDMDHENMFWYRQDPGLGLRLIYFSYDVKMKEKGDIPEGYSVSREKKERFSLILESASTNQTSMYLCASSSSGDGEQYFGPGTRLTVT.

The table lists this clonotype with a few counts. CDR3 residues: CSATLAAGLTDTQYF. CDR3 in DNA: TGCAGCGCCACCCTAGCGGCGGGGTTGACAGATACGCAGTATTTT. The V gene is TRBV29-1, the J gene TRBJ2-3; 7 nucleotides agree with TRBD2. The V and J ends lost 7 bases and 3 bases, in that order; junction bases with no gene match: 13. The V gene's germline CDR1 is SQVTM and CDR2 ANQGSEA. The CDR3 is made up of 15 amino acids.

The chain uses TRBV7-2 and TRBJ2-2, with D perhaps matching TRBD2 (5 bases). V lost 2 bases and J 5 bases, leaving 6 bases between the germline ends. Germline values: CDR1 SGHTA, CDR2 FQGNSA. This CDR3 comprises 13 residues. The CDR3 loop is CASSLSGTGELFF. CDR3 nucleotide sequence: TGTGCCAGCAGCTTAAGCGGTACCGGGGAGCTGTTTTTT.

This clonotype was observed many times. V is TRBV7-2 and J is TRBJ2-5, with 7 bases lining up with TRBD1. Per the germline V gene, CDR1 is SGHTA and CDR2 is FQGNSA. With V trimmed by 3 bases and J by 4 bases, 8 bases remained unmatched. This CDR3 contains 15 residues. The CDR3 sequence: CASSFQTGNGETQYF. The CDR3 DNA sequence: TGTGCCAGCAGCTTTCAGACAGGGAACGGAGAGACCCAGTACTTC.

There are many counts of this clonotype. V usage is TRBV4-1 and J usage is TRBJ2-3; no clear D. CDR1 is MGHRA, CDR2 YSYEKL, per germline. This CDR3 has 15 amino acids. V was pared by 1 base and J by 2 bases, with 10 bases between. CDR3 sequence: CASSQAVLSTDTQYF. The CDR3 DNA reads as TGCGCCAGCAGCCAAGCGGTACTCTCCACAGATACGCAGTATTTT.

This clonotype came up many times. The CDR3 region is CASSLRGKSNQPQHF. DNA of the CDR3: TGTGCCAGCAGTCTAAGAGGGAAAAGCAATCAGCCCCAGCATTTT. The chain links TRBV12-3 or TRBV12-4 to TRBJ1-5; no firm D call. V gave up 5 bases and J gave up 1 base, with 12 bases separating them. This CDR3 region has 15 residues.

This clonotype has at least ten counts. This sequence joins TRBV4-3 and TRBJ1-1, with unresolved D. Per germline, CDR1 LGHNA and CDR2 YSLEER. The length of the CDR3 is 15 residues. Between the trimmed V and J ends, which lost 0 bases and 1 base, there was a span of 9 bases. This CDR3 is CASSQDFRRNTEAFF. The CDR3 coding sequence is TGCGCCAGCAGCCAAGATTTTCGAAGGAACACTGAAGCTTTCTTT.

This clonotype was counted many times. This chain uses TRBV29-1 with TRBJ1-4, with D uncertain. Germline loops: CDR1 SQVTM, CDR2 ANQGSEA. CDR3 length equals 10 residues. Trimming took off 7 bases at V and 4 bases at J, with 4 bases between the two ends. Written as DNA, the CDR3 is TGCAGCGCTGGTAATGAAAAACTGTTTTTT. Protein sequence: CSAGNEKLFF.

J is TRBJ2-3 and V is TRBV24-1, with TRBD2 matching over 12 bases. The V and J ends lost 2 bases and 5 bases, in that order; junction bases with no gene match: 4. The V gene's germline CDR1 is KGHDR and CDR2 SFDVKD. The CDR3 has 16 residues. The CDR3, as DNA: TGTGCCACCAGTGATTCTAGCGGGGGGGCGAAAGATACGCAGTATTTT. As protein: CATSDSSGGAKDTQYF.

Only a few counts were recorded for this clonotype. This chain uses TRBV6-6 with TRBJ1-5; the D is unclear. This CDR3 spans 15 amino acids. From germline, CDR1 is MNHNY and CDR2 SVGAGI (reference sequence). V was pared by 7 bases and J by 6 bases, with 19 bases between. The CDR3 spells CASNFLGGPAQPQHF. As DNA, the CDR3 is TGTGCCAGCAACTTCCTGGGAGGCCCGGCTCAGCCCCAGCATTTT.

V gene TRBV29-1 combines with J gene TRBJ1-2; 7 positions agree with TRBD1. The CDR3 covers 13 residues. Per the germline V gene, CDR1 is SQVTM and CDR2 is ANQGSEA. Unmatched junction bases numbered 7, after V lost 4 bases and J lost 5 bases. CDR3 amino acids: CSVVTGWNYGYTF. DNA of the CDR3: TGCAGCGTTGTGACAGGGTGGAATTATGGCTACACCTTC.

This clonotype was counted many times. V is TRBV19 and J is TRBJ2-7, with D perhaps matching TRBD1 (6 bases). Germline CDR1 is LNHDA and CDR2 is SQIVND (reference sequence). Trimming took 9 bases from V and 3 from J, leaving 15 bases between them. The CDR3 length is 13 residues. The CDR3 coding sequence is TGTGCCAGCTCCTGGGGGCGAGGCTACGAGCAGTACTTC. It specifies CASSWGRGYEQYF. The full variable domain, with the rest looked up from reference TRBV19 and TRBJ2-7, is DGGITQSPKYLFRKEGQNVTLSCEQNLNHDAMYWYRQDPGQGLRLIYYSQIVNDFQKGDIAEGYSVSREKKESFPLTVTSAQKNPTAFYLCASSWGRGYEQYFGPGTRLTVT.

The gene calls are TRBV7-2 and TRBJ1-2; D is uncertain. V lost 1 base to trimming and J lost 0 bases, with 9 bases between them. The CDR3 is 15 amino acids. Looked up from germline, CDR1 is SGHTA and CDR2 is FQGNSA. Here the CDR3 DNA reads TGTGCCAGCAGCTTAGTTTCCGGGTCTAACTATGGCTACACCTTC. It codes for CASSLVSGSNYGYTF. The full variable domain, its missing parts supplied by reference TRBV7-2 and TRBJ1-2, is GAGVSQSPSNKVTEKGKDVELRCDPISGHTALYWYRQSLGQGLEFLIYFQGNSAPDKSGLPSDRFSAERTGGSVSTLTIQRTQQEDSAVYLCASSLVSGSNYGYTFGSGTRLTVV.

In this sample, this clonotype turned up a few times. The genes are TRBV5-6 and TRBJ1-1, with D possibly matching TRBD1 (6 bases). CDR1 is SGHDT and CDR2 is YYEEEE in the germline V gene. V was clipped by 5 bases and J by 1 base, with 18 bases between them. The CDR3 has 16 amino acids. The CDR3 spells CASRFSRGRANTEAFF. CDR3 DNA: TGTGCCAGCAGATTTTCCAGGGGACGAGCGAACACTGAAGCTTTCTTT.

This clonotype has ten or more counts. The chain employs TRBV27 and TRBJ1-3; D remains unclear. The germline V and J ends were trimmed by 5 bases and 3 bases, with 14 bases remaining between them. From germline, CDR1 is MNHEY and CDR2 SMNVEV (reference sequence). The CDR3 extends over 15 amino acids. CDR3 in DNA: TGTGCCAGCAGTCCTAGGCCCTCCTTTGGAAACACCATATATTTT. It is translated as CASSPRPSFGNTIYF.

This clonotype was seen a few times. This chain connects TRBV4-1 to TRBJ2-7, with a weak D call TRBD2 (7 bases). The CDR3 spans 14 residues. V lost 4 bases to trimming and J lost 2 bases, with 12 bases between them. Per the germline V gene, CDR1 is MGHRA and CDR2 is YSYEKL. The CDR3 region is CASSLEGGTYEQYF. The CDR3 nucleotides read TGCGCCAGCAGCCTTGAGGGGGGGACCTACGAGCAGTACTTC.

The CDR3 nucleotides read TGCGCCAGCAGCTTGAGACCCTTAGCGGGTTCGAGCACAGATACGCAGTATTTT. Amino acids: CASSLRPLAGSSTDTQYF. The chain has TRBV5-1 and TRBJ2-3; 7 nucleotides align to TRBD2. The junction had 11 bases not matched to a gene; V was cut back by 1 base and J by 0 bases. The CDR3 spans 18 residues. Germline values: CDR1 SGHRS, CDR2 YFSETQ.

This chain joins TRBV10-3 and TRBJ2-5; TRBD1 aligns across 12 bases. Losses at the gene ends were 6 bases for V and 3 bases for J; bases not matched to a gene: 5. Germline loops: CDR1 ENHRY, CDR2 SYGVKD. CDR3 length equals 15 residues. The CDR3 DNA reads TGTGCCATCAGAACCGGGACAGGGGGCGAAGAGACCCAGTACTTC. Protein sequence: CAIRTGTGGEETQYF.

This clonotype has just a few counts. The CDR3 loop is CASSTGSYNEQFF. CDR3 coding DNA: TGTGCCAGTAGTACCGGTTCCTACAATGAGCAGTTCTTC. The chain uses TRBV19 and TRBJ2-1; no definite D call. Germline loops: CDR1 LNHDA, CDR2 SQIVND (reference sequence). This CDR3 spans 13 amino acids. The germline V and J ends were trimmed by 4 bases and 1 base, with 5 bases remaining between them. Supplemented by reference TRBV19 and TRBJ2-1, the full variable domain reads DGGITQSPKYLFRKEGQNVTLSCEQNLNHDAMYWYRQDPGQGLRLIYYSQIVNDFQKGDIAEGYSVSREKKESFPLTVTSAQKNPTAFYLCASSTGSYNEQFFGPGTRLTVL.

The rearrangement joins TRBV11-2 to TRBJ2-7; D call uncertain. Trimming took off 4 bases at V and 6 bases at J, with 13 bases between the two ends. The germline gives CDR1 SGHAT, CDR2 FQNNGV. CDR3 length equals 13 residues. The CDR3 spells CASSYTPASEQYF. The CDR3 DNA follows: TGTGCCAGCAGCTACACCCCCGCATCCGAGCAGTACTTC.

This clonotype was seen repeatedly, ten times or more. CDR3: CASSFGRNYGYTF. The CDR3 DNA reads TGCGCCAGCAGCTTTGGGAGGAACTATGGCTACACCTTC. V usage is TRBV5-1 and J usage is TRBJ1-2; D not resolved. The length of the CDR3 is 13 residues. CDR1 is SGHRS, CDR2 YFSETQ, per germline. Between the trimmed V and J ends, which lost 2 bases and 2 bases, there was a span of 7 bases.

Many counts were recorded for this clonotype. The rearrangement uses TRBV10-3 and TRBJ1-2; 9 nucleotides agree with TRBD1. This CDR3 region has 13 residues. Trimming at V came to 5 bases and at J to 6 bases, leaving 4 bases not matched to a gene. Germline values: CDR1 ENHRY, CDR2 SYGVKD. CDR3 nucleotide sequence: TGTGCCATCAGTCCGGGACAGGGACATGGCTACACCTTC. Translating gives CAISPGQGHGYTF.

A few counts support this clonotype. This sequence joins TRBV5-4 and TRBJ2-1, with TRBD1 matching 10 bases. The CDR3 is 13 residues long. CDR1 and CDR2 from the germline V gene are SGHNT and YYREEE (reference sequence). In DNA, the CDR3 is TGTGCGTCAAGAGGGACAGGGGTTAATGAGCAGTTCTTC. This gives the protein CASRGTGVNEQFF.

This clonotype occurred a few times. CDR3 loop: CASSLPPGGSGTQYF. CDR3 bases: TGTGCCAGCAGCCTCCCTCCGGGGGGGAGTGGTACGCAGTATTTT. The rearrangement joins TRBV7-8 to TRBJ2-3; 8 bases map to TRBD2. There are 15 residues in the CDR3. The trim removed 5 bases at V and 8 bases at J, leaving 12 bases unmatched. The germline V gene has CDR1 SGHVS and CDR2 FQNEAQ.

This chain links TRBV9 with TRBJ2-7, with 7 bases that match TRBD1. Germline assignment: CDR1 SGDLS and CDR2 YYNGEE. Trimming at V came to 0 bases and at J to 6 bases, leaving 12 bases not matched to a gene. The CDR3 spans 16 residues. The CDR3 sequence is CASSVGSGQGVVEQYF. CDR3 coding DNA: TGTGCCAGCAGCGTAGGGTCGGGTCAGGGGGTTGTCGAGCAGTACTTC.

This clonotype was found many times. The chain uses TRBV7-6 and TRBJ2-7; 10 bases are shared with TRBD1. The CDR3 is 16 residues long. The germline V gene has CDR1 SGHVS and CDR2 FNYEAQ. V lost 0 bases to trimming and J lost 6 bases; unmatched junction nucleotides: 8. CDR3 loop: CASSLAPGQGTLEQYF. The DNA of the CDR3 is TGTGCCAGCAGCTTAGCTCCGGGACAGGGGACTCTCGAGCAGTACTTC.